The T cell receptor beta chain under discussion was sequenced for a study of response to subunit inactivated influenza vaccine. V lost 4 bases, J lost 1 base, and 11 bases lay in between. CDR3 size: 14 residues. The V gene's germline CDR1 is SGHTA and CDR2 FQGNSA. TCRdb reanalysed the RT-PCR reads using MiXCR and keeps one entry per CDR3 protein. The top ten hold approximately 7.6% of the sample, which has roughly 650,000 distinct CDR3 sequences, 14% seen once. V usage is TRBV7-2 and J usage is TRBJ2-7; D not resolved. The source was PBMCs from blood, collected 14 to 15 days before vaccination. This clonotype originated in a man in his forties or fifties who received an inactivated influenza vaccine. This CDR3 reads CASSSSGVSYEQYF. The CDR3 DNA is TGTGCCAGCAGCTCCTCTGGGGTATCCTACGAGCAGTACTTC.